Presented here are 23 T cell receptor beta chains from one specimen sequenced in a study of early T cells in non-severe SARS-CoV-2 infection. From the 5' RACE reads, TCRdb called clonotypes with MiXCR, one entry per CDR3 protein. The sample lists 55,000 to 65,000 distinct CDR3 sequences; roughly 10% were seen once. Specimen: whole blood. All receptors derive from an adult who was a healthcare worker with PCR-confirmed SARS-CoV-2 infection or an uninfected control (not recorded which).

This clonotype showed up many times. The rearrangement joins TRBV20-1 to TRBJ2-7; 10 bases are a match to TRBD2. V lost 6 bases and J lost 6; bases outside the gene matches: 8. The length of the CDR3 is 13 residues. Germline V gene sequence: CDR1 DFQATT, CDR2 SNEGSKA (reference sequence). The CDR3 DNA reads TGCAGTGCAGAGCTAGCGGGAGATTCCGAGCAGTACTTC. Protein product: CSAELAGDSEQYF.

This clonotype was seen many times. The chain recombines TRBV9 with TRBJ2-6; no clear D gene. Per the germline V gene, CDR1 is SGDLS and CDR2 is YYNGEE. V was clipped by 0 bases and J by 0 bases, with 7 bases between them. The CDR3 totals 16 residues. The CDR3 nucleotides are TGTGCCAGCAGCGTAGATTCGAGCTCTGGGGCCAACGTCCTGACTTTC. It specifies CASSVDSSSGANVLTF.

The chain employs TRBV6-2 or TRBV6-3 and TRBJ2-5; D is uncertain. The V end was cut by 5 bases, the J end by 3 bases, with 1 base between. Germline CDR1 reads MNHEY; CDR2 reads SVGEGT. The CDR3 extends over 10 amino acids. CDR3 protein: CASSEETQYF. The CDR3 DNA is TGTGCCAGCAGTGAAGAGACCCAGTACTTC.

This clonotype was counted ten times or more. The chain links TRBV7-9 to TRBJ2-1; TRBD1 agrees at 8 bases. Germline V gives CDR1 SEHNR, CDR2 FQNEAQ (reference sequence). Trimming took 1 base from V and 5 from J; bases not matched to a gene: 4. CDR3 length: 15 residues. The CDR3 DNA reads as TGTGCCAGCAGCTTAGGGACAGGGTCCCACAATGAGCAGTTCTTC. Protein product: CASSLGTGSHNEQFF.

This chain uses TRBV7-3 with TRBJ1-1; no firm D call. Deletions cut 5 bases from V and 5 bases from J, with 15 bases between. This CDR3 contains 14 residues. Germline values: CDR1 SGHTA, CDR2 FQGTGA. Written as DNA, the CDR3 is TGTGCCAGCAGCAGAGGACCATTAGGGACTGAAGCTTTCTTT. This gives the protein CASSRGPLGTEAFF. Filled out from reference TRBV7-3 and TRBJ1-1, the complete variable domain reads GAGVSQTPSNKVTEKGKYVELRCDPISGHTALYWYRQSLGQGPEFLIYFQGTGAADDSGLPNDRFFAVRPEGSVSTLKIQRTERGDSAVYLCASSRGPLGTEAFFGQGTRLTVV.

This rearrangement joins TRBV27 to TRBJ2-7; TRBD1 is a possible D gene (5 bases). Germline CDR1 reads MNHEY; CDR2 reads SMNVEV (reference sequence). The CDR3 is made up of 13 amino acids. Trimming removed 5 bases at V and 2 bases at J, with 10 bases between. CDR3 loop: CASSGGRAYEQYF. The DNA of the CDR3 is TGTGCCAGCAGTGGCGGCAGGGCCTACGAGCAGTACTTC.

This clonotype was seen many times. V gene TRBV19 combines with J gene TRBJ2-7; 9 bases are a match to TRBD1. The germline V gene has CDR1 LNHDA and CDR2 SQIVND (reference sequence). This CDR3 is 12 amino acids long. With V trimmed by 10 bases and J by 2 bases, 3 bases remained unmatched. In DNA, the CDR3 is TGTGCCACCGGGACAGGGCCCTACGAGCAGTACTTC. It is translated as CATGTGPYEQYF.

The V gene is TRBV9, the J gene TRBJ1-6; D is undetermined. The CDR3 is 12 amino acids. Germline lookup yields CDR1 SGDLS and CDR2 YYNGEE. Trimming removed 2 bases from V and 5 bases from J, with 2 bases in between. Here the CDR3 reads CASSVNNSPLHF. CDR3 sequence (DNA): TGTGCCAGCAGCGTCAATAATTCACCCCTCCACTTT.

This clonotype was found many times. The gene calls are TRBV11-2 and TRBJ2-1, with 13 bases identical to TRBD2. V gave up 5 bases and J gave up 7 bases; unmatched junction bases: 14. The CDR3 runs to 18 residues. Germline CDR1 reads SGHAT; CDR2 reads FQNNGV. The CDR3 region has the DNA TGTGCCAGCAGCCTAGGGACTAGCGGGATGAATCTTATGAATGAGCAGTTCTTC. This gives the protein CASSLGTSGMNLMNEQFF.

In this sample, this clonotype turned up a few times. V and J are TRBV10-3 and TRBJ1-5, with a weak D call TRBD1 (6 bases). V lost 4 bases, J lost 0 bases, and 13 bases lay in between. This CDR3 comprises 16 residues. Germline assignment: CDR1 ENHRY and CDR2 SYGVKD. CDR3 residues: CAISVQGVGSNQPQHF. Written as DNA, the CDR3 is TGTGCCATCAGTGTACAGGGAGTGGGTAGCAATCAGCCCCAGCATTTT.

Comments on this clonotype: One base away lies a much larger clone, so this may be a sequencing read error. This chain connects TRBV5-4 to TRBJ2-1, with 7 positions matching TRBD2. There are 13 residues in the CDR3. Germline CDR1 reads SGHNT; CDR2 reads YYREEE (reference sequence). The CDR3 bases are TGTGCCAGCAGCCCGGGGGGAAATAATGAGCAGTGCTTC. Translated, it gives CASSPGGNNEQCF.

This clonotype was seen many times. The DNA for the CDR3 is TGTGCCAGCAGTGACGGATGGGAGCAGGGTGAGCAGTTCTTC. Its protein is CASSDGWEQGEQFF. The chain recombines TRBV6-4 with TRBJ2-1, with D possibly being TRBD1 or TRBD2 (5 bases each). Germline lookup yields CDR1 MRHNA and CDR2 SNTAGT. V dropped 2 bases and J dropped 9 bases, with 14 bases sitting between them. The CDR3 length is 14 residues.

This clonotype came up many times. The rearrangement joins TRBV10-1 to TRBJ2-1, with D possibly matching TRBD2 (5 bases). The CDR3 sequence is 16 residues long. Trimming pared 6 bases from V and 0 bases from J, leaving 15 bases between. Germline V lookup: CDR1 WNHNN, CDR2 SYGVQD (reference sequence). The CDR3 nucleotides are TGCGCCAGCAGGGCCGGGAAGGGAAGCTCCTACAATGAGCAGTTCTTC. This translates into CASRAGKGSSYNEQFF.

This clonotype has a count of ten or more. This chain links TRBV5-5 with TRBJ2-1; the match to TRBD1 covers 7 bases. V shed 2 bases, J shed 2 bases, and the junction held 4 bases outside the gene matches. The CDR3 runs 15 residues. Germline V gene lookup returns CDR1 SGHKS and CDR2 YYEKEE (reference sequence). CDR3 sequence (DNA): TGTGCCAGCAGCTTACGAGGGGGCGCCTACAATGAGCAGTTCTTC. It translates to CASSLRGGAYNEQFF.

This clonotype came up many times. The chain couples TRBV5-4 to TRBJ2-1, with D possibly matching TRBD1 (5 bases). The CDR3 extends over 14 amino acids. CDR1 is SGHNT, CDR2 YYREEE, per germline (reference sequence). Trimming took off 2 bases at V and 4 bases at J, with 10 bases between the two ends. The CDR3 here is CASSFLTAYNEQFF. DNA for the CDR3: TGTGCCAGCAGCTTTTTGACAGCATACAATGAGCAGTTCTTC.

The V gene is TRBV7-9, the J gene TRBJ2-1; perhaps TRBD2 as D (5 bases). Per the germline V gene, CDR1 is SEHNR and CDR2 is FQNEAQ (reference sequence). The CDR3 length is 15 residues. Trimming shortened V by 6 bases and J by 4 bases, and 16 bases separated the two germline ends. Written as DNA, the CDR3 is TGTGCCAGCAGGAGGGCCGGCCAGTTTTACAATGAGCAGTTCTTC. Translating it yields CASRRAGQFYNEQFF.

The sample holds many counts of this clonotype. V and J are TRBV14 and TRBJ2-6; D ambiguous. The CDR3 is 17 residues long. Germline lookup yields CDR1 SGHDN and CDR2 FVKESK. Trimming removed 0 bases from V and 0 bases from J, with 9 bases in between. CDR3 coding DNA: TGTGCCAGCAGCCAAGATCTGGGATTCTCTGGGGCCAACGTCCTGACTTTC. It specifies CASSQDLGFSGANVLTF.

The V and J genes are TRBV6-4 and TRBJ2-1; D not resolved. Germline CDR1 is MRHNA and CDR2 is SNTAGT. Trimming left V 5 bases short and J 3 bases short, with 8 bases between. The CDR3 runs 13 residues. The chain's CDR3 is CASSPSSYNEQFF. DNA of the CDR3: TGTGCCAGCAGTCCCTCGAGCTACAATGAGCAGTTCTTC.

This clonotype was detected ten times or more. The rearrangement uses TRBV12-3 or TRBV12-4 and TRBJ2-7; weak D call: TRBD2 (5 bases). CDR3 size: 15 residues. The V end was cut by 3 bases, the J end by 6 bases, with 18 bases between. As DNA, the CDR3 is TGTGCCAGCAGTTTCGATGCACTAGTGGTCGGCGAGCAGTACTTC. Its translation is CASSFDALVVGEQYF.

In its sample, this clonotype was seen many times. The gene calls are TRBV6-2 or TRBV6-3 and TRBJ2-1, with D maybe TRBD2 (6 bases). Per the germline V gene, CDR1 is MNHEY and CDR2 is SVGEGT. The CDR3 is made up of 15 amino acids. Trimming took off 2 bases at V and 12 bases at J, with 20 bases between the two ends. The DNA of the CDR3 is TGTGCCAGCAGTTACGCCGGACTATTATTAATGAGGCAGTTCTTC. The encoded protein is CASSYAGLLLMRQFF.

As to this clonotype: A much larger clone is a single base away; this may be a read error. The CDR3: CASSQTEHGSTQYF. CDR3 nucleotides: TGTGCCAGCTCCCAAACCGAGCACGGAAGTACGCAGTATTTT. V and J are TRBV3-1 and TRBJ2-3; D remains unclear. The length of the CDR3 is 14 residues. With 8 bases removed from V and 8 bases from J, the gap between germline ends came to 20 bases. CDR1 is LGHDT, CDR2 YNNKEL, per germline (reference sequence).

This clonotype appeared many times. The V call is TRBV11-2, the J call TRBJ1-1, with TRBD1 as a possible D gene (6 bases). This CDR3 has 15 residues. Germline CDR1 SGHAT, CDR2 FQNNGV. The V end was cut by 4 bases, the J end by 5 bases, with 17 bases between. In nucleotides, the CDR3 is TGTGCCAGCAGCTCTCGAGGGGGATTTCGGACTGAAGCTTTCTTT. As protein: CASSSRGGFRTEAFF.

The chain couples TRBV7-6 to TRBJ2-5, with 7 bases that match TRBD2. Per the germline V gene, CDR1 is SGHVS and CDR2 is FNYEAQ. Unmatched junction bases numbered 9, after V lost 5 bases and J lost 0 bases. This CDR3 has 16 residues. The CDR3 DNA reads as TGTGCCAGCAGCGCCACCGGGACTATGTACCAAGAGACCCAGTACTTC. Protein: CASSATGTMYQETQYF. Together with reference TRBV7-6 and TRBJ2-5, the CDR3 gives the full variable domain: GAGVSQSPRYKVTKRGQDVALRCDPISGHVSLYWYRQALGQGPEFLTYFNYEAQQDKSGLPNDRFSAERPEGSISTLTIQRTEQRDSAMYRCASSATGTMYQETQYFGPGTRLLVL.